This is a list of T cell receptor beta chains from one sample in a study of Graves' ophthalmopathy and Graves' hyperthyroidism. A single record per CDR3 protein comes from TCRdb applying MiXCR to the multiplex PCR reads. The table has about 700,000 distinct CDR3 sequences, 35% to 50% seen once. Input material: peripheral blood. The receptors stem from an adult man with Graves' ophthalmopathy. Each CDR3 is given with its conserved first and last residue. Fields, in order: V gene, D gene, J gene, CDR3 protein. A D gene is named only where the DNA matches it firmly.

V: TRBV11-2
D: -
J: TRBJ2-5
CDR3: CASSSTETLRETQYF

V: TRBV5-1
D: TRBD1
J: TRBJ2-7
CDR3: CASSQGQGIYEQYF

V: TRBV5-1
D: TRBD2
J: TRBJ2-5
CDR3: CASSLRASGQETQYF

V: TRBV11-1
D: -
J: TRBJ2-3
CDR3: CASSLFMVADTQYF

V: TRBV25-1
D: -
J: TRBJ1-1
CDR3: CASVAGGTNTEAFF

V: TRBV7-2
D: -
J: TRBJ1-1
CDR3: CASSSGQLNTEAFF

V: TRBV11-2
D: -
J: TRBJ1-6
CDR3: CASSPQSNSPLHF

V: TRBV12-3/TRBV12-4
D: -
J: TRBJ2-5
CDR3: CASRYRGEETQYF

V: TRBV15
D: -
J: TRBJ1-6
CDR3: CATSRDEGENSPLHF

V: TRBV2
D: TRBD2
J: TRBJ2-7
CDR3: CASSTPLLAGGGYEQYF

V: TRBV11-2
D: -
J: TRBJ2-3
CDR3: CASSLTASTDTQYF

V: TRBV7-9
D: -
J: TRBJ1-2
CDR3: CASSDTTRGDGYTF

V: TRBV6-5
D: TRBD1
J: TRBJ1-5
CDR3: CASSISGGQPQHF

V: TRBV19
D: TRBD1
J: TRBJ1-2
CDR3: CASSIRQGYYGYTF

V: TRBV5-8
D: TRBD2
J: TRBJ2-7
CDR3: CASSGTSGSWEQYF

V: TRBV2
D: -
J: TRBJ2-7
CDR3: CASSELRDEQYF

V: TRBV7-6
D: TRBD2
J: TRBJ2-1
CDR3: CASSLGLAGALSSYNEQFF

V: TRBV29-1
D: TRBD1
J: TRBJ1-1
CDR3: CSLWTGQTEAFF

V: TRBV7-9
D: -
J: TRBJ1-2
CDR3: CASSRGQAYGYTF

V: TRBV5-1
D: -
J: TRBJ2-2
CDR3: CASTGDTGELFF

V: TRBV5-1
D: -
J: TRBJ2-2
CDR3: CASSKGTYTGELFF

V: TRBV5-1
D: -
J: TRBJ2-7
CDR3: CASSLDGTRYEQYF

V: TRBV29-1
D: -
J: TRBJ1-4
CDR3: CSVDDSGVGWKLFF

V: TRBV9
D: -
J: TRBJ2-7
CDR3: CASSGSGEKSLEQYF

V: TRBV20-1
D: -
J: TRBJ1-2
CDR3: CSAFASGSYGYTF

V: TRBV7-8
D: TRBD1
J: TRBJ1-5
CDR3: CASSPQQGPSNQPQHF

V: TRBV20-1
D: -
J: TRBJ1-6
CDR3: CSASGQGSSYNSPLHF

V: TRBV2
D: TRBD1
J: TRBJ1-2
CDR3: CASRDRVHGYTF

V: TRBV19
D: -
J: TRBJ2-7
CDR3: CASQPTAADEQYF

V: TRBV3-1
D: TRBD1
J: TRBJ1-1
CDR3: CASSQGWTGDTEAFF

V: TRBV11-2
D: -
J: TRBJ2-2
CDR3: CAGSFYRELFF

V: TRBV2
D: TRBD2
J: TRBJ2-5
CDR3: CTSSERLAGETQYF

V: TRBV20-1
D: -
J: TRBJ2-5
CDR3: CSASPRGQETQYF

V: TRBV10-3
D: -
J: TRBJ1-2
CDR3: CAISVSGSNYGYTF

V: TRBV5-1
D: TRBD2
J: TRBJ2-5
CDR3: CASSGGGAPSYETQYF

V: TRBV2
D: -
J: TRBJ2-7
CDR3: CASSDTGSLEYEQYF

V: TRBV10-3
D: -
J: TRBJ1-2
CDR3: CASGTRYYGYTF

V: TRBV12-3/TRBV12-4
D: -
J: TRBJ1-6
CDR3: CASSLSGTDNSPLHF

V: TRBV5-1
D: -
J: TRBJ2-7
CDR3: CASVSEGGSRREQYF

V: TRBV10-3
D: -
J: TRBJ1-5
CDR3: CAISESKGLAEHF

V: TRBV9
D: -
J: TRBJ2-7
CDR3: CASSVDQTYNEQYF

V: TRBV29-1
D: TRBD2
J: TRBJ2-2
CDR3: CSVVPAGGKNTGELFF

V: TRBV9
D: -
J: TRBJ2-3
CDR3: CASSQADTQYF

V: TRBV12-3/TRBV12-4
D: TRBD1
J: TRBJ1-6
CDR3: CASSTRTGLGLSSYNSPLHF

V: TRBV7-8
D: -
J: TRBJ1-5
CDR3: CASSLTGHQPQHF

V: TRBV7-3
D: -
J: TRBJ1-6
CDR3: CASSQEEGDYNSPLHF

V: TRBV10-3
D: TRBD1
J: TRBJ1-6
CDR3: CAIRPGTGRSPLHF

V: TRBV14
D: -
J: TRBJ1-1
CDR3: CASSQEVGESEAFF

V: TRBV27
D: -
J: TRBJ1-2
CDR3: CASSFSPMDYGYTF

V: TRBV10-3
D: -
J: TRBJ2-2
CDR3: CAISLGRRPDTGELFF

V: TRBV5-1
D: TRBD1
J: TRBJ2-5
CDR3: CASSLQGTGSETQYF

V: TRBV10-3
D: TRBD2
J: TRBJ2-2
CDR3: CASSAYPIRAGGPTGELFF

V: TRBV7-2
D: TRBD2
J: TRBJ2-2
CDR3: CASSITSEAGGELFF

V: TRBV11-2
D: -
J: TRBJ2-1
CDR3: CASRGDASSYNEQFF

V: TRBV19
D: -
J: TRBJ1-5
CDR3: CASSVVGYNQPQHF

V: TRBV9
D: -
J: TRBJ2-7
CDR3: CASSVDPDNSYEQYF

V: TRBV7-2
D: TRBD2
J: TRBJ2-1
CDR3: CASSQRGRDNNEQFF

V: TRBV19
D: -
J: TRBJ2-7
CDR3: CASSIGGGPYEQYF

V: TRBV27
D: -
J: TRBJ1-1
CDR3: CASTPRGLNTEAFF

V: TRBV29-1
D: -
J: TRBJ2-5
CDR3: CSVPQGRGRLETQYF